The rows below give T cell receptor beta chains drawn from one sample of a study of blood T cell repertoires in COVID-19. Sequenced by immunoSEQ multiplex PCR; TCRdb stores in-frame clones only, minus some. The repertoire holds some 380,000 clones, with roughly four fifths as singletons. The sequencing sample was made of peripheral blood. All receptors come from a human donor with acute or convalescent COVID-19. The donor label of this sample is uncertain. Both conserved end residues are part of each CDR3. D genes are given only for firm matches. Expanded clones are given a class, and other clones once, few, many or no size at all.

V gene	clone size	J gene	D gene	CDR3 DNA	CDR3 protein
TRBV5-8	NA	TRBJ2-3	NA	TGTGCCACCCAAGTCGGGATTAGCACAGATACGCAGTATTTT	CATQVGISTDTQYF
TRBV6-1	NA	TRBJ1-4	TRBD1	TGTGCCAGCAGTGAACGGGGGTCAGGGGGATCTAAAGTAAAACTGTTTTTT	CASSERGSGGSKVKLFF
TRBV10-2	once	TRBJ1-5	NA	TGCGCCAGCAGTGAGTTCTTCCCAGGGGTAGGAAATCAGCCCCAGCATTTT	CASSEFFPGVGNQPQHF
TRBV7-9	NA	TRBJ2-2	TRBD2	TGTGCCAGCAGCTCTTATTCGGCTAGCGGGAGTTCCGGGGAGCTGTTTTTT	CASSSYSASGSSGELFF
TRBV20-1	NA	TRBJ2-5	TRBD2	TGCAGTGCTAGTCCCGGGACTAGTCGAGTAGAGACCCAGTACTTC	CSASPGTSRVETQYF
TRBV2	NA	TRBJ2-1	TRBD2	TGTGCCAGCAGTGAAGGTGGACTAGCAACTATCAAGGATGAGCAGTTCTTC	CASSEGGLATIKDEQFF
TRBV2	NA	TRBJ1-1	NA	TGTGCCAGCAGTGGGGGGCTACTACAGGGGAACACTGAAGCTTTCTTT	CASSGGLLQGNTEAFF
TRBV7-9	NA	TRBJ1-1	NA	TGTGCCAGCAGCTTAGGACGGGCACTGGGGGGAGCTTTCTTT	CASSLGRALGGAFF
TRBV6-5	NA	TRBJ2-7	TRBD1	TGTGCCAGCATTCAATCCGGGACAGCCTCCTACGAGCAGTACTTC	CASIQSGTASYEQYF
TRBV6-1	once	TRBJ1-6	NA	TGTGCCAGCAGTGAAATCCCGGGATCACCCCTCCACTTT	CASSEIPGSPLHF
TRBV7-9	NA	TRBJ2-1	NA	TGTGCCAGCAGCACAGCCGGCAGAAACAATGAGCAGTTCTTC	CASSTAGRNNEQFF
TRBV7-9	NA	TRBJ1-1	TRBD1	TGTGCCAGCAGCTTAGGTCCAGGGGGCAGTGAAGCTTTCTTT	CASSLGPGGSEAFF
TRBV29-1	NA	TRBJ2-3	NA	TGCAGCGTCCGTCCCTTCGAGGGGGGGTCTCGGGATACGCAGTATTTT	CSVRPFEGGSRDTQYF
TRBV12-3/TRBV12-4	few	TRBJ2-7	NA	TGTGCCAGCAGTTTAATCAGGGGTGGTGAGCAGTACTTC	CASSLIRGGEQYF
TRBV6-6	NA	TRBJ2-2	TRBD1	TGTGCCAGCAGTTCGCAGGGGGTCACCGGGGAGCTGTTTTTT	CASSSQGVTGELFF
TRBV5-6	once	TRBJ1-1	TRBD1	TGTGCCAGCAGCTTTTTTGGGGGGACAGGGACGGCGGGCACTGAAGCTTTCTTT	CASSFFGGTGTAGTEAFF
TRBV2	NA	TRBJ2-1	NA	TGTGCCAGCACTCGCACATACAATGAGCAGTTCTTC	CASTRTYNEQFF
TRBV19	NA	TRBJ1-5	NA	TGTGCCAGTAGTAGTTACGCAGGGAGGTACAATCAGCCCCAGCATTTT	CASSSYAGRYNQPQHF
TRBV14	few	TRBJ1-1	NA	TGTGCCAGCAGCCAAGTCGGGAGGCGGTGGTCTGAAGCTTTCTTT	CASSQVGRRWSEAFF
TRBV5-1	NA	TRBJ1-1	TRBD1	TGCGCCAGCAGCGCCTACAGGGGAGTCACTGAAGCTTTCTTT	CASSAYRGVTEAFF
TRBV4-1	NA	TRBJ2-2	TRBD2	TGCGCCCGCAGCCAGCTCGGGGTACGGGGGGGCCGGACCGGGGAGCTGTTTTTT	CARSQLGVRGGRTGELFF
TRBV6-4	NA	TRBJ2-2	TRBD1	TGTGCCAGCAGTGAATCGGGACAGGGGGTCGCGAACACCGGGGAGCTGTTTTTT	CASSESGQGVANTGELFF
TRBV30	NA	TRBJ1-2	TRBD1	TGTGCCTGGACCCCGGACAGGGGATATGGCTACACCTTC	CAWTPDRGYGYTF
TRBV30	NA	TRBJ2-2	NA	TGTGCCTGGAGTGAAAACACAGCAAACACCGGGGAGCTGTTTTTT	CAWSENTANTGELFF